This is a list of T cell receptor beta chains from one sample in a study of T cells in Graves' hyperthyroidism and ophthalmopathy. TCRdb reprocessed the multiplex PCR reads via MiXCR and lists one record per CDR3 protein. The table has approximately 370,000 distinct CDR3 sequences, approximately 17% seen once. Sequenced sample: blood. All receptors derive from a woman in her 30s with Graves' hyperthyroidism that later progressed to Graves' ophthalmopathy. Each CDR3 is given with its conserved first and last residue. Rows may omit the clone size; those that give it use once, few, many or a size class.

v_call: TRBV7-9
j_call: TRBJ2-7
clone_size: many
cdr3_aa: CASSSGGQSYEQYF

v_call: TRBV19
j_call: TRBJ2-1
clone_size: few
cdr3_aa: CASTPLSGGAHEQFF

v_call: TRBV12-3/TRBV12-4
j_call: TRBJ2-2
clone_size: many
cdr3_aa: CASSSGTGAAGELFF

v_call: TRBV27
j_call: TRBJ2-1
clone_size: NA
cdr3_aa: CASSLGASGYNEQFF

v_call: TRBV19
j_call: TRBJ2-1
clone_size: few
cdr3_aa: CASKPPRGGGAYNEQFF

v_call: TRBV24-1
j_call: TRBJ1-2
clone_size: NA
cdr3_aa: CATSQGGRGYGYTF

v_call: TRBV7-6
j_call: TRBJ2-3
clone_size: few
cdr3_aa: CACSLTSTDTQYF

v_call: TRBV20-1
j_call: TRBJ2-7
clone_size: many
cdr3_aa: CSARRTGSGYYEQYF

v_call: TRBV7-9
j_call: TRBJ2-7
clone_size: NA
cdr3_aa: CASSHQYEQYF

v_call: TRBV20-1
j_call: TRBJ2-5
clone_size: NA
cdr3_aa: CSARLTSGGKETQYF

v_call: TRBV4-1
j_call: TRBJ1-1
clone_size: NA
cdr3_aa: CASSPTLWAEAFF

v_call: TRBV19
j_call: TRBJ2-2
clone_size: many
cdr3_aa: CASSPLPGQGGTGELFF

v_call: TRBV7-9
j_call: TRBJ2-5
clone_size: many
cdr3_aa: CASSRWNRRQETQYF

v_call: TRBV4-1
j_call: TRBJ1-5
clone_size: NA
cdr3_aa: CASSQAQGLGNQPQHF

v_call: TRBV11-2
j_call: TRBJ2-5
clone_size: NA
cdr3_aa: CASSLDVQTQYF

v_call: TRBV7-9
j_call: TRBJ2-3
clone_size: many
cdr3_aa: CASSPIRGVDTDTQYF

v_call: TRBV6-1
j_call: TRBJ2-7
clone_size: many
cdr3_aa: CASRSDRTYEQYF

v_call: TRBV30
j_call: TRBJ1-1
clone_size: NA
cdr3_aa: CAWSEQMNTEAFF

v_call: TRBV29-1
j_call: TRBJ2-7
clone_size: many
cdr3_aa: CSARGEPFEQYF

v_call: TRBV12-3/TRBV12-4
j_call: TRBJ2-6
clone_size: NA
cdr3_aa: CASRVAGTGANVLTF

v_call: TRBV5-1
j_call: TRBJ2-1
clone_size: many
cdr3_aa: CASSLRASGSGYNEQFF

v_call: TRBV3-1
j_call: TRBJ2-2
clone_size: many
cdr3_aa: CASSPTPQGLNTGELFF

v_call: TRBV3-1
j_call: TRBJ1-2
clone_size: few
cdr3_aa: CASSRNTGDYGYTF

v_call: TRBV25-1
j_call: TRBJ2-6
clone_size: few
cdr3_aa: CASSDTGPGFSGANVLTF

v_call: TRBV7-9
j_call: TRBJ1-5
clone_size: NA
cdr3_aa: CASSQIYSTRAPNQPQHF

v_call: TRBV19
j_call: TRBJ2-3
clone_size: NA
cdr3_aa: CASSIASTDTQYF

v_call: TRBV19
j_call: TRBJ2-6
clone_size: NA
cdr3_aa: CASRHHRRWDSGANVLTF

v_call: TRBV5-1
j_call: TRBJ2-3
clone_size: many
cdr3_aa: CASAPAVGGTDTQYF

v_call: TRBV18
j_call: TRBJ1-2
clone_size: many
cdr3_aa: CASSPVEANYGYTF

v_call: TRBV20-1
j_call: TRBJ2-5
clone_size: NA
cdr3_aa: CSARDLAGPQETQYF

v_call: TRBV10-2
j_call: TRBJ2-1
clone_size: few
cdr3_aa: CASGFRERTYNEQFF

v_call: TRBV20-1
j_call: TRBJ2-5
clone_size: many
cdr3_aa: CSARDIGQAYQETQYF

v_call: TRBV25-1
j_call: TRBJ2-5
clone_size: NA
cdr3_aa: CASTGDRAGLGETQYF

v_call: TRBV3-1
j_call: TRBJ2-1
clone_size: NA
cdr3_aa: CASSPLEGGRSYNEQFF

v_call: TRBV28
j_call: TRBJ1-2
clone_size: many
cdr3_aa: CASRKQGDYGYTF

v_call: TRBV6-5
j_call: TRBJ1-1
clone_size: few
cdr3_aa: CASSYSIKGAAFF

v_call: TRBV25-1
j_call: TRBJ1-1
clone_size: NA
cdr3_aa: CASSDRGIGTEAFF

v_call: TRBV11-2
j_call: TRBJ2-1
clone_size: many
cdr3_aa: CASSEGTKQFF

v_call: TRBV6-1
j_call: TRBJ2-7
clone_size: many
cdr3_aa: CASHLGTYEQYF

v_call: TRBV2
j_call: TRBJ1-2
clone_size: many
cdr3_aa: CASSTGQYGYTF

v_call: TRBV11-2
j_call: TRBJ2-5
clone_size: many
cdr3_aa: CASSSTQETQYF

v_call: TRBV11-1
j_call: TRBJ2-1
clone_size: NA
cdr3_aa: CASSLLVEGGEQFF

v_call: TRBV14
j_call: TRBJ2-1
clone_size: NA
cdr3_aa: CASSQEFGSEQFF

v_call: TRBV19
j_call: TRBJ1-5
clone_size: NA
cdr3_aa: CASSWFLGNQPQHF

v_call: TRBV19
j_call: TRBJ1-6
clone_size: NA
cdr3_aa: CASSTSSGGNSPLHF

v_call: TRBV7-9
j_call: TRBJ1-5
clone_size: NA
cdr3_aa: CASQGQGGQPQHF

v_call: TRBV20-1
j_call: TRBJ1-1
clone_size: many
cdr3_aa: CSARDQGVLFAFF

v_call: TRBV6-1
j_call: TRBJ1-1
clone_size: NA
cdr3_aa: CASSGASPTEAFF

v_call: TRBV27
j_call: TRBJ2-3
clone_size: many
cdr3_aa: CASSFLNGRGADTQYF

v_call: TRBV20-1
j_call: TRBJ1-5
clone_size: many
cdr3_aa: CSAATPERGRQPQHF

v_call: TRBV2
j_call: TRBJ2-2
clone_size: many
cdr3_aa: CASRTASGGSGELFF

v_call: TRBV2
j_call: TRBJ2-1
clone_size: many
cdr3_aa: CASSALAYEQFF